This T cell receptor beta chain originates from a study of blood T cell repertoires in COVID-19 (dated by TCRdb to 2018 to 2021). With regard to the full study: Collaborator samples came from the United States, Italy and Spain and covered acute and convalescent phases of COVID-19. The material from the prospective study consisted of cDNA or gDNA derived from T cells, B-cell-depleted T cells, or PBMCs. Deeply sampled blood TCRbeta repertoires from subjects exposed to, actively infected with, or recovered from COVID-19 were included in the dataset. The repertoires were released in a freely available public database intended as a resource for research on the immune response to SARS-CoV-2. The samples were drawn from the first 160 participants of the ongoing ImmuneRACE study and from 1,200 or so subjects provided by 6 global collaborators. Nearly every sample came with metadata listing a de-identified subject ID, COVID-19 status, age in years and sex. Where available, HLA class I and class II types were taken from metadata supplied by the sample provider and were not determined by assay-based typing.

One collaborating source in Seattle enrolled patients while the patients were actively infected and followed the patients over time throughout the course of disease. The collaborating institutions used their own protocols to collect whole blood in K2EDTA tubes. For TCRbeta analysis, collaborators shipped samples in one of three forms: frozen whole blood, isolated PBMCs, or DNA extracted from either of those sample types. This clone has only a few counts. It has no known antigen specificity. No much larger clonotype is one base removed from it; base qualities were not supplied. Results and caveats for the whole study, not just this receptor: How much clinical and demographic metadata was included differed by source and by participant, and the metadata was provided uncurated.

V loses 5 bases, J loses 3 bases, and the germline ends lie 8 bases apart. Inclusive of the bounding cysteine and phenylalanine, the CDR3 is 12 residues long. Only the CDR3 region is kept as DNA, spanning 36 bases read in frame from base 1. TCRbeta CDR3 regions were amplified from genomic DNA by means of the immunoSEQ Assay, a bias-controlled multiplex PCR. The paper's data handling went like this. The number of nucleated cells in each sample was estimated by amplification of reference gene primers within the assay. Sequence reads were collapsed and filtered to measure the absolute abundance of every unique TCRbeta CDR3 rearrangement. Productive Simpson clonality was computed per sample as the square root of Simpson's diversity index over productive rearrangements. This immuneACCESS table, as held by TCRdb, lists in-frame sequences with V and J called but not all clones. Of the missing ones, under half trace to an unresolved V gene in checked studies; the others have no known cause. V, J and clone size derive from that table, while D and trimming were established from the DNA sequence. This sample has roughly 70,000 clones in its table, and around 77% of those were observed once. Of the sample, approximately 2.1% is held by the ten largest clones.

The receptor comes from a man in his 70s with COVID-19, enrolled during active disease. The chain uses TRBV12-3 or TRBV12-4 and TRBJ2-7, with a tentative D gene TRBD1 over 5 matching bases. The specimen was peripheral blood. The CDR3 reads CASSTQGYEQYF. The nucleotide sequence is given as TGTGCCAGCAGTACCCAGGGCTACGAGCAGTACTTC.